This T cell receptor beta chain was recorded in a study of identifying expanded T cells in peripheral blood. The CDR3 spans 15 residues. Trimming took off 5 bases at V and 0 bases at J, with 11 bases between the two ends. In germline, CDR1 is SGHTA, CDR2 FQGTGA. Concerning this clone itself: Its specificity is not known.

Study-wide findings and caveats: Technical replicates showed about 1.1 changed clones; approximately 2 weeks about 16; four weeks 19. Across healthy donors, higher total template counts meant significantly greater roughly two-week count variance.

TCRdb keeps only in-frame clones here, not all; method: immunoSEQ multiplex PCR. Found here are tens of thousands of clones, nearly 90% of them singletons; the top ten hold approximately 6%. Sequencing used blood. This TCR derives from a person aged 18 to 69 in good health. The chain combines TRBV7-3 with TRBJ2-1; D is perhaps TRBD1 (6 bases). DNA for the CDR3: TGTGCCAGCAGCCCCAGGGGTTCCTCCTACAATGAGCAGTTCTTC. Encoded protein: CASSPRGSSYNEQFF. Looking up the rest from reference TRBV7-3 and TRBJ2-1 gives the full variable domain: GAGVSQTPSNKVTEKGKYVELRCDPISGHTALYWYRQSLGQGPEFLIYFQGTGAADDSGLPNDRFFAVRPEGSVSTLKIQRTERGDSAVYLCASSPRGSSYNEQFFGPGTRLTVL.